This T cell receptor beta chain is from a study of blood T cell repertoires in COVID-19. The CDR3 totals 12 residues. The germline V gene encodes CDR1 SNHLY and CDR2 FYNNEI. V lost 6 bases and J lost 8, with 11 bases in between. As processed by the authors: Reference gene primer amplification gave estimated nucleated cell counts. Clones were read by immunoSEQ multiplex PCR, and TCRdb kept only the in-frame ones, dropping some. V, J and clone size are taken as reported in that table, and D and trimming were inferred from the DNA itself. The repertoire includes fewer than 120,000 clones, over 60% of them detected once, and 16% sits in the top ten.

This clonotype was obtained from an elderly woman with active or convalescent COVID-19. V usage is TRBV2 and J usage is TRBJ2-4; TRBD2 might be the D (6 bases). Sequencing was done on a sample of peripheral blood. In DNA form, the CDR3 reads TGTGCCAGCAGGGCCTGGGAGGACATTCAGTACTTC. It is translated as CASRAWEDIQYF.